This TCR beta chain was captured by sequencing in a study of T cell responses to AZD1222 COVID-19 vaccine. Study background: Second-dose recipients at about 4 or about 12 weeks were treated as one pooled group. Overall study findings and caveats: With dominance at 160-218 and 743-854, vaccine-associated CD4 TCRs spanned spike. Recipients of AZD1222 seropositive at baseline numbered only 6 or 7.

Assay: immunoSEQ multiplex PCR; the TCRdb copy retains only in-frame clones and omits some. The table records about 120,000 clones, more than 70% of them present only once. The germline CDR1 and CDR2 sequences are SGHRS and YFSETQ. The CDR3 covers 18 residues. J lost 4 bases, V lost 4 bases, and 13 bases had no gene match. Concerning this clone: The antigen is undetermined.

The sample consisted of peripheral blood, taken on day 0 of AZD1222 vaccination. The clonotype was recovered from an adult in good health. This rearrangement joins TRBV5-1 to TRBJ2-6, with 8 nucleotides matching TRBD1. The chain's CDR3 is CASSRRQGPPLGANVLTF. For the CDR3, the DNA is TGCGCCAGCAGCCGAAGACAGGGGCCGCCCCTCGGGGCCAACGTCCTGACTTTC.